This T cell receptor beta chain is from a study of blood T cell repertoires in COVID-19. Overall study context: From T cells, B-cell-depleted T cells, or PBMCs came the material, which was cDNA or gDNA.

Clones were sequenced by immunoSEQ multiplex PCR, and TCRdb holds only the in-frame ones, with some missing. The repertoire has 250,000 to 400,000 clones, roughly 90% of them found once; the top ten carry roughly 2.9%. Germline CDR1 is LNHNV and CDR2 is YYDKDF (reference sequence). CDR3 length: 16 amino acids. Trimming left V 0 bases short and J 4 bases short, with 10 bases between. The sequenced sample was peripheral blood. The rearrangement joins TRBV15 to TRBJ1-6; unclear D gene. This TCR was sampled from a woman aged 25 to 39 with COVID-19, enrolled during active disease. CDR3 sequence: CATSRDPWAYNSPLHF. The CDR3 region has the DNA TGTGCCACCAGCAGAGATCCTTGGGCATATAATTCACCCCTCCACTTT.